This T cell receptor beta chain was identified during a study of blood T cell repertoires in COVID-19. Study overall: Acute-phase and convalescent COVID-19 samples originated in the United States, Italy and Spain.

The authors' processing: Amplifying reference gene primers gave estimates of nucleated cell counts. The protocol was immunoSEQ multiplex PCR, while the TCRdb copy is restricted to in-frame clones and leaves out a portion. D and trimming were read from the DNA, whereas the V and J calls and clone size are those reported in that table. The sample consists of approximately 60,000 clones, 65% to 85% of them appearing once. The CDR3 covers 15 residues. Trimming took 5 bases from V and 7 from J, leaving 15 bases between them. Germline V CDR1 and CDR2: SGHTA, FQGNSA. The V call is TRBV7-2, the J call TRBJ1-6; no firm D call. The clonotype originates from a woman older than 75 with active or convalescent COVID-19. The sample was peripheral blood. The CDR3 region is CASSPVGGNNSPLHF. The DNA for the CDR3 is TGTGCCAGCAGCCCGGTGGGAGGGAACAATTCACCCCTCCACTTT.